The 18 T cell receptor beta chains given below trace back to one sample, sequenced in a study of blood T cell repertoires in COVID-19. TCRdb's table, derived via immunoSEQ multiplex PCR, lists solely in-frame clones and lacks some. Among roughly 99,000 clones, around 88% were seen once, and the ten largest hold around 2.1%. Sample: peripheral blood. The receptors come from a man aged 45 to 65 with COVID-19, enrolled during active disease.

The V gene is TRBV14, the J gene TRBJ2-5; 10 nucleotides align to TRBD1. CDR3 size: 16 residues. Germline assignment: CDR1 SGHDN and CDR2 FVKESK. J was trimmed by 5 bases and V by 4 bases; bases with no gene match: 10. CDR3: CASSRRQGASLETQYF. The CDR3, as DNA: TGTGCCAGCAGCCGACGACAGGGGGCAAGTCTGGAGACCCAGTACTTC.

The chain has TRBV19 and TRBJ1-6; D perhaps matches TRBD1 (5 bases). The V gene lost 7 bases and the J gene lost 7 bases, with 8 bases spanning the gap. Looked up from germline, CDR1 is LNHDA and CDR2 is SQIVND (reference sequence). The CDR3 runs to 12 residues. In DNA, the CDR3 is TGTGCCAGTACCCAGGGCAATTCACCCCTCCACTTT. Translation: CASTQGNSPLHF.

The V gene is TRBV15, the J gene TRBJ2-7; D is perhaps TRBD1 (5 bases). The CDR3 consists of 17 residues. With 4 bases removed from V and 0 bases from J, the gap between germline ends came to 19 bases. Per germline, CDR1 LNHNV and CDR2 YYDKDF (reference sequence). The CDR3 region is CATSKGQGPHNSYEQYF. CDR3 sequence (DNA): TGTGCCACCAGCAAGGGTCAGGGCCCCCATAACTCCTACGAGCAGTACTTC.

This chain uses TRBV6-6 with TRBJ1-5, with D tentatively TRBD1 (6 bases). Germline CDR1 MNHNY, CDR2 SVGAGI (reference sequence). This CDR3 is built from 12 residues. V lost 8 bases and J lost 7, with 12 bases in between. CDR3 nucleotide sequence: TGTGCCAGCTCCGGACAGTTGCAGCCCCAGCATTTT. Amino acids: CASSGQLQPQHF.

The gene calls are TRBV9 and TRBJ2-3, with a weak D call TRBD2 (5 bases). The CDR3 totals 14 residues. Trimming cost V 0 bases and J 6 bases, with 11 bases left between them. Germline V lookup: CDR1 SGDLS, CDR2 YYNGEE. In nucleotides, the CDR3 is TGTGCCAGCAGCGTAGAGGGTGGCGGGGATACGCAGTATTTT. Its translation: CASSVEGGGDTQYF.

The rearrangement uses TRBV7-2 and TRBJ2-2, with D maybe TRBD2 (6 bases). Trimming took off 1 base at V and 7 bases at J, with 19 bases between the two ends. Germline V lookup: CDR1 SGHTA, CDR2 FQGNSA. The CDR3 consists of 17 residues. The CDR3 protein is CASSLEARRGNRGELFF. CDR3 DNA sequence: TGTGCCAGCAGCTTAGAGGCTAGACGGGGGAACCGCGGGGAGCTGTTTTTT.

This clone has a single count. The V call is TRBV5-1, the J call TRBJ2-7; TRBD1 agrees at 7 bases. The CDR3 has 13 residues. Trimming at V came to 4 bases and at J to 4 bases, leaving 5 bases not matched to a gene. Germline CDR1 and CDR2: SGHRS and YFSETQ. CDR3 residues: CASSPPQGYEQYF. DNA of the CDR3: TGCGCCAGCAGCCCTCCACAGGGGTACGAGCAGTACTTC.

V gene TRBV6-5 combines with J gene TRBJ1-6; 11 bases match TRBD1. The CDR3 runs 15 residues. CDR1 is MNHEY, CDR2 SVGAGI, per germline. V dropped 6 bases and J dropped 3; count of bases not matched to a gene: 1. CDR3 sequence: CASRGTGGYNSPLHF. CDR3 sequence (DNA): TGTGCCAGCAGGGGGACAGGGGGCTATAATTCACCCCTCCACTTT.

In nucleotides, the CDR3 is TGTGCCAGCAGCCAAGACTGGGCCGGCGGGGAAAAACTGTTTTTT. Protein product: CASSQDWAGGEKLFF. The V call is TRBV3-1 (or the pseudogene TRBV3-2), the J call TRBJ1-4; D gene unclear. Trimming shortened V by 0 bases and J by 8 bases, and 13 bases separated the two germline ends. Germline CDR1 and CDR2: LGHDT and YNNKEL (reference sequence). There are 15 residues in the CDR3.

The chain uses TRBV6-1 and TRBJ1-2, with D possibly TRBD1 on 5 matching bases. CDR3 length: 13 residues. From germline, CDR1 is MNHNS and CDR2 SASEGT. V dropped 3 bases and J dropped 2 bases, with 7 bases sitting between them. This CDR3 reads CASSEGLNYGYTF. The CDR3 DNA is TGTGCCAGCAGTGAGGGACTGAACTATGGCTACACCTTC.

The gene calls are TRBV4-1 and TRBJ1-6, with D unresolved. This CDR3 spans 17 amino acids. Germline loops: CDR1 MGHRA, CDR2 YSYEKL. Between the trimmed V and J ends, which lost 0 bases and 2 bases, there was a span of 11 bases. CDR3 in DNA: TGCGCCAGCAGCCAAGATCCTTCAGGAACCTATAATTCACCCCTCCACTTT. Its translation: CASSQDPSGTYNSPLHF.

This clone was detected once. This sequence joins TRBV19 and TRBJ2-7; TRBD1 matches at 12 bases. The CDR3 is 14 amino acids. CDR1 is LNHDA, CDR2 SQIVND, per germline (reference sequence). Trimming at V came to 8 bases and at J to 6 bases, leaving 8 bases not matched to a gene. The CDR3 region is CASAAGTGGVEQYF. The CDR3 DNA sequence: TGTGCCAGTGCAGCCGGGACAGGGGGCGTCGAGCAGTACTTC.

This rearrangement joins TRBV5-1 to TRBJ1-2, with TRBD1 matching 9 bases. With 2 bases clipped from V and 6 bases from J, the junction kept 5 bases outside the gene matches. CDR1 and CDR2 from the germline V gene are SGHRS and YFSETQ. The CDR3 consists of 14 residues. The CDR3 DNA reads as TGCGCCAGCAGCTTCACAGGGGGCGTCGATGGCTACACCTTC. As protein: CASSFTGGVDGYTF.

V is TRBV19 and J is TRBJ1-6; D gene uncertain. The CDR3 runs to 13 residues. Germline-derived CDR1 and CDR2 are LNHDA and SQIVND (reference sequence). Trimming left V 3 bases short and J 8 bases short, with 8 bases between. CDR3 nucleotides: TGTGCCAGTAGTATGTACAGTGATTCACCCCTCCACTTT. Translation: CASSMYSDSPLHF.

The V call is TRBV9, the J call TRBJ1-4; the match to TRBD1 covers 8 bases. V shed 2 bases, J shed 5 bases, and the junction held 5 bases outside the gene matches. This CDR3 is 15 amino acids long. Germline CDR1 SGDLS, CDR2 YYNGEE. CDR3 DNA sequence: TGTGCCAGCAGCGTGACAGGGGAGGCGAATGAAAAACTGTTTTTT. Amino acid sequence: CASSVTGEANEKLFF.

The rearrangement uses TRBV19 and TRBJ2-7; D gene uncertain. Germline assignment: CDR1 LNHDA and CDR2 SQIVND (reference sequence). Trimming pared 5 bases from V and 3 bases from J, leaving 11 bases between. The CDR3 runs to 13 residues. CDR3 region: CASSFVGLYEQYF. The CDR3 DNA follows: TGTGCCAGTAGTTTTGTGGGCCTCTACGAGCAGTACTTC.

The CDR3 reads CASSHQTGEGYTF. The CDR3 coding sequence is TGTGCCAGCAGTCACCAGACAGGGGAGGGCTACACCTTC. V usage is TRBV6-5 and J usage is TRBJ1-2, with 8 positions matching TRBD1. CDR3 size: 13 residues. V was pared by 5 bases and J by 8 bases, with 7 bases of the junction left unmatched. Germline CDR1 and CDR2: MNHEY and SVGAGI.

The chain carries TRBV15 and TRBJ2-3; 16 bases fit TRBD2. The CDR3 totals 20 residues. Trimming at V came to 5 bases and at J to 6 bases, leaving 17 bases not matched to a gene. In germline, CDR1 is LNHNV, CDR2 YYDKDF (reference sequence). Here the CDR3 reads CATSSLFPGLAGGRGDTQYF. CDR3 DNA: TGTGCCACCAGCTCCCTCTTCCCGGGACTAGCGGGGGGGCGTGGGGATACGCAGTATTTT.